The source of this T cell receptor (beta chain) is a study of graft-versus-host responses after intestinal transplantation (dated by TCRdb to 2020 to 2023). At the level of the whole study: Recipients received multivisceral, liver-intestinal, or isolated intestinal transplants. Every recipient was given anti-thymocyte globulin induction, then maintenance tacrolimus and steroids for 2 to 4 years. After intestinal transplantation, graft-versus-host and host-versus-graft alloreactive T cell clones in the graft, circulation and bone marrow were tracked using bulk TCR-beta CDR3 sequencing. To identify alloreactive clones, pre-transplant mixed lymphocyte reaction products were sequenced and compared with unstimulated pre-transplant donor and recipient T cells. The cohort enrolled some 24 intestinal transplant recipients, one of whom was a retransplant, and a few patients without pretransplant specimens were excluded. A peak of at least 4% donor T cells among recipient peripheral blood mononuclear cells was the definition used for donor T cell macrochimerism. Rather than going through the commercial service, samples from a few later patients were sequenced in-house on an Illumina MiSeq and processed with MiXCR. The investigation overall reported the following: GvH clones were found in recipient bone marrow, and some of the GvH clones appeared earlier in ileal mucosa or blood, which is consistent with an intestinal mucosal origin. Early after transplant, declines in HvG clones were associated with peak levels of circulating GvH clones. High GvH to HvG T cell clonal ratios were observed in the allografts of patients with donor T cell macrochimerism. The relatively low number and heterogeneity of intestinal transplant patients limited the conclusions.

CDR1 and CDR2 are drawn from the germline V gene: KGHSH, LQKENI. V loses 0 bases, J loses 5 bases, and the germline ends lie 13 bases apart. The CDR3, cysteine through phenylalanine, is 15 amino acids long. The CDR3 DNA has 45 bases and is translated from base 1. Blood samples were collected up to 4 times in the first month after transplant and then at least monthly when available. Comments on this clone: Its antigen is currently not known. No base-level quality is on record; no much larger clone is a single base apart.

The library relied on the immunoSEQ multiplex PCR assay. For most patients, high-throughput TCR-beta CDR3 sequencing of genomic DNA was performed by Adaptive Biotechnologies. The original methods were these. TCR sequencing data were retrieved from Adaptive's ImmunoSEQ software for about 17 patients, whereas a few other patients were processed with MiXCR and VDJtools. Because the origin of CDR3 nucleotide sequences shared between donor and recipient could not be assigned, those sequences were removed. To be classed as alloreactive, a clone needed at least 2-fold expansion over unstimulated cells and a minimum CFSE-low frequency of 0.002% (template counts) or 0.001% (read counts). A clone was considered mappable if detected in the sequenced pre-transplant spleen, lymph node, or MLR CFSE-low populations of the donor or recipient. Cumulative frequency of alloreactive clones was calculated as a percentage of all sequences weighted by copy number. The source is immuneACCESS, and TCRdb retained only in-frame sequences with V and J called. Part of the clones is not carried over; for the studies checked, unresolved V genes explain less than half of this, and the remainder is unexplained. The DNA was the basis for D and trimming; V, J and clone size are from that table. In this sample the table shows 10,000 or so clones, roughly 93% of which occur a single time. The top ten clones comprise approximately 2.3% of the sample.

The sequence was collected from a human patient who received an intestinal transplant, so some T cells may come from the graft donor. Source: PBMCs, taken 8 days after intestinal transplant. Rearrangement joined TRBV18 to TRBJ1-2; the D gene is perhaps TRBD1, from 5 matching bases. The CDR3 corresponds to CASSPPGGTSYGYTF. The DNA is TGTGCCAGCTCACCACCGGGGGGAACGTCGTATGGCTACACCTTC.